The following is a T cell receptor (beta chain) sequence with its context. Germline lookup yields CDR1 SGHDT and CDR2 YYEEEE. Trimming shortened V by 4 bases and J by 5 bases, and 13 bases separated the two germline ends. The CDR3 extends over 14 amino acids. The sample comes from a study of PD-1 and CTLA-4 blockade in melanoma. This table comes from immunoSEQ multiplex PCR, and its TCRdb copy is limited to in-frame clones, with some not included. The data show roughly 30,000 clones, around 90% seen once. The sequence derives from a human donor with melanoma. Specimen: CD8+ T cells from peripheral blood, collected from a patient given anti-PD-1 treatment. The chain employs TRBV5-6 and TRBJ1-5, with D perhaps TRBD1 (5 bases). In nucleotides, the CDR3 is TGTGCCAGCAGCCTGGGACCCGGCGATCAGCCCCAGCATTTT. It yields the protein CASSLGPGDQPQHF.